What follows are 32 T cell receptor beta chains derived from one specimen sequenced in a study of cytomegalovirus exposure and HLA in healthy donors. PCR was performed using 60 Vbeta and 13 Jbeta primers. Generated by immunoSEQ multiplex PCR, the TCRdb table keeps only in-frame clones and is missing some. The repertoire holds approximately 190,000 clones, with around 84% as singletons. The sequencing sample was made of PBMCs. Every receptor here comes from a man aged 40-50 years in good health and CMV-seropositive.

The sample holds one count of this clone. V and J are TRBV2 and TRBJ2-7; 11 bases fit TRBD2. The V segment lost 4 bases and the J segment 4 bases; nucleotides outside the gene matches: 15. CDR3 length: 18 residues. CDR1 is SNHLY, CDR2 FYNNEI, per germline. CDR3 sequence: CASSAPRLAGGLGYEQYF. As DNA, the CDR3 is TGTGCCAGCAGTGCCCCTAGGCTAGCGGGAGGTCTAGGGTACGAGCAGTACTTC.

This clone showed up just once. The chain is built from TRBV15 and TRBJ1-2; TRBD1 aligns across 7 bases. This CDR3 is built from 14 residues. Looked up from germline, CDR1 is LNHNV and CDR2 is YYDKDF (reference sequence). Trimming cost V 8 bases and J 1 base; bases outside gene matches: 7. DNA of the CDR3: TGTGCCACCCGACAGGGTCCCCTTAACTATGGCTACACCTTC. This codes for CATRQGPLNYGYTF.

The CDR3 DNA reads TGTGCCAGCAGTTACTCGTGGCACCTTCAAGAGACCCAGTACTTC. Protein sequence: CASSYSWHLQETQYF. The chain employs TRBV6-6 and TRBJ2-5; no firm D call. The CDR3 spans 15 residues. Germline V gene data show CDR1 as MNHNY and CDR2 as SVGAGI (reference sequence). Trimming pared 0 bases from V and 2 bases from J, leaving 10 bases between.

The rearrangement joins TRBV10-2 to TRBJ1-1, with TRBD1 matching 7 bases. The V gene's germline CDR1 is WSHSY and CDR2 SAAADI. The CDR3 extends over 14 amino acids. V shed 7 bases, J shed 1 base, and the junction held 6 bases outside the gene matches. The CDR3 DNA reads TGCGCCAGCAACAACAGGGGTCCGAACACTGAAGCTTTCTTT. It translates to CASNNRGPNTEAFF.

The rearrangement uses TRBV7-3 and TRBJ2-2; 7 positions match TRBD2. Trimming at V came to 5 bases and at J to 5 bases, leaving 11 bases not matched to a gene. Germline assignment: CDR1 SGHTA and CDR2 FQGTGA. The CDR3 is 16 residues long. CDR3 in DNA: TGTGCCAGCAGCCTAGATGGACTAGGTGTTACCGGGGAGCTGTTTTTT. This codes for CASSLDGLGVTGELFF.

CDR3: CASSGRENQPQHF. In DNA form, the CDR3 reads TGTGCCAGCAGCGGACGGGAAAATCAGCCCCAGCATTTT. The chain carries TRBV2 and TRBJ1-5, with D hard to call. The germline gives CDR1 SNHLY, CDR2 FYNNEI. The CDR3 extends over 13 amino acids. V was trimmed by 6 bases and J by 4 bases, leaving 10 bases between them.

CDR3 residues: CASSLSGSGTDTQYF. CDR3 in DNA: TGTGCCAGCAGCTTAAGTGGGAGTGGCACAGATACGCAGTATTTT. This chain joins TRBV5-4 and TRBJ2-3; D may be TRBD2 (5 bases). V was shortened by 2 bases and J by 1 base, with 11 bases between the two germline ends. The CDR3 covers 15 residues. CDR1 SGHNT and CDR2 YYREEE come from the germline V gene (reference sequence).

The rearrangement links TRBV28 to TRBJ1-5, with D possibly being TRBD1 (5 bases). Germline V gene data show CDR1 as MDHEN and CDR2 as SYDVKM. The CDR3 covers 16 residues. V lost 6 bases and J lost 0, with 15 bases in between. The CDR3 reads CASRVGVKGSNQPQHF. The DNA of the CDR3 is TGTGCCAGCAGGGTAGGGGTTAAGGGTAGCAATCAGCCCCAGCATTTT.

The V and J genes are TRBV9 and TRBJ2-5; TRBD2 matches 8 bases. V gave up 0 bases and J gave up 6 bases; unmatched junction bases: 4. The CDR3 loop spans 14 amino acids. Germline CDR1 SGDLS, CDR2 YYNGEE. Here the CDR3 reads CASSVGGLDKTQYF. CDR3 bases: TGTGCCAGCAGCGTAGGGGGACTAGATAAGACCCAGTACTTC.

CDR3 DNA: TGTGCCAGCAGTTCGTACAGGTACTTCTATGGCTACACCTTC. Its translation is CASSSYRYFYGYTF. The chain is built from TRBV28 and TRBJ1-2; possibly TRBD1 for D (5 bases). This CDR3 contains 14 residues. Trimming removed 4 bases from V and 4 bases from J, with 13 bases in between. Germline V gene data show CDR1 as MDHEN and CDR2 as SYDVKM.

The V and J genes are TRBV6-1 and TRBJ1-3, with a possible D match to TRBD1 (5 bases). Looked up from germline, CDR1 is MNHNS and CDR2 is SASEGT. With 3 bases removed from V and 0 bases from J, the gap between germline ends came to 9 bases. This CDR3 has 15 amino acids. In DNA form, the CDR3 reads TGTGCCAGCAGTGACGGACACAACTCTGGAAACACCATATATTTT. This sequence encodes CASSDGHNSGNTIYF.

V usage is TRBV2 and J usage is TRBJ2-2, with 7 positions matching TRBD2. V shed 3 bases and J 5 bases; nucleotides not matched to a gene: 6. The V gene's germline CDR1 is SNHLY and CDR2 FYNNEI. The CDR3 spans 15 residues. The CDR3: CASSDGRLATGELFF. The CDR3 DNA reads TGTGCCAGCAGTGATGGGAGACTAGCTACCGGGGAGCTGTTTTTT.

The V gene is TRBV12-5, the J gene TRBJ2-3, with D possibly TRBD2 on 7 matching bases. The CDR3 contains 15 residues. Per the germline V gene, CDR1 is LGHNT and CDR2 is FRNRAP. The V and J ends lost 0 bases and 2 bases respectively, with 9 bases between them. CDR3 residues: CASGLVGGPTDTQYF. CDR3 DNA: TGTGCTAGTGGTTTGGTGGGGGGGCCCACAGATACGCAGTATTTT. Supplemented by reference TRBV12-5 and TRBJ2-3, the full variable domain reads DARVTQTPRHKVTEMGQEVTMRCQPILGHNTVFWYRQTMMQGLELLAYFRNRAPLDDSGMPKDRFSAEMPDATLATLKIQPSEPRDSAVYFCASGLVGGPTDTQYFGPGTRLTVL.

On this clone itself: At one end, the junction sequence differs from germline, possibly due to a read error. The chain joins TRBV7-9 to TRBJ2-3; D is possibly TRBD2 (7 bases). This CDR3 contains 14 residues. Germline V gives CDR1 SEHNR, CDR2 FQNEAQ (reference sequence). The CDR3 spells CASSQVAGADTQYF. The CDR3 region has the DNA TGCGCCAGCAGCCAAGTTGCGGGGGCGGATACGCAGTATTTT.

The rearrangement joins TRBV11-3 to TRBJ2-1, with 14 bases that match TRBD2. V was clipped by 5 bases and J by 9 bases; unmatched bases: 3. The CDR3 covers 14 residues. Germline CDR1 and CDR2: SGHNT and YENEEA. The CDR3 protein is CASSGTSGGTEQFF. As DNA, the CDR3 is TGTGCCAGCAGCGGGACTAGCGGGGGTACTGAGCAGTTCTTC.

This chain joins TRBV27 and TRBJ1-6; D may be TRBD1 (6 bases). Germline V lookup: CDR1 MNHEY, CDR2 SMNVEV (reference sequence). V gave up 4 bases and J gave up 5 bases, with 9 bases separating them. This CDR3 is 14 amino acids long. The CDR3 sequence is CASSSRTDNSPLHF. Here the CDR3 DNA reads TGTGCCAGCAGTTCTAGGACAGATAATTCACCCCTCCACTTT.

The chain carries TRBV7-3 and TRBJ2-6, with D possibly matching TRBD1 (6 bases). From germline, CDR1 is SGHTA and CDR2 FQGTGA. CDR3 length equals 17 residues. Trimming removed 5 bases from V and 0 bases from J, with 14 bases in between. The DNA for the CDR3 is TGTGCCAGCAGCCTCAGGGGTCCCCCCTCTGGGGCCAACGTCCTGACTTTC. Translation gives CASSLRGPPSGANVLTF.

V usage is TRBV7-2 and J usage is TRBJ2-1; 7 bases align to TRBD1. V was clipped by 4 bases and J by 0 bases; unmatched bases: 3. Germline V lookup: CDR1 SGHTA, CDR2 FQGNSA. This CDR3 spans 15 amino acids. In DNA, the CDR3 is TGTGCCAGCAGCTCACAGGGGAGCTCCTACAATGAGCAGTTCTTC. Protein product: CASSSQGSSYNEQFF.

V is TRBV5-4 and J is TRBJ2-1, with 8 nucleotides matching TRBD2. Trimming at V came to 1 base and at J to 6 bases, leaving 9 bases not matched to a gene. Germline assignment: CDR1 SGHNT and CDR2 YYREEE (reference sequence). This CDR3 contains 16 residues. CDR3: CASSLSAGTSSNEQFF. In DNA, the CDR3 is TGTGCCAGCAGCTTGAGCGCCGGGACTAGTTCCAATGAGCAGTTCTTC.

J is TRBJ2-7 and V is TRBV2; TRBD1 matches 10 bases. Germline V gene sequence: CDR1 SNHLY, CDR2 FYNNEI. Unmatched junction bases numbered 2, after V lost 2 bases and J lost 1 base. The CDR3 loop spans 15 amino acids. In nucleotides, the CDR3 is TGTGCCAGCAGTGAACGGACAGGGGGTTCCTACGAGCAGTACTTC. Its translation: CASSERTGGSYEQYF. Using reference TRBV2 and TRBJ2-7 for the parts outside the CDR3, the full variable domain is EPEVTQTPSHQVTQMGQEVILRCVPISNHLYFYWYRQILGQKVEFLVSFYNNEISEKSEIFDDQFSVERPDGSNFTLKIRSTKLEDSAMYFCASSERTGGSYEQYFGPGTRLTVT.

The V gene is TRBV29-1, the J gene TRBJ2-7; 7 nucleotides align to TRBD1. The germline V gene encodes CDR1 SQVTM and CDR2 ANQGSEA. This CDR3 contains 14 residues. With V trimmed by 1 base and J by 5 bases, 8 bases remained unmatched. DNA of the CDR3: TGCAGCGTTGAAGGAAGTCGAGGGACAGACGAGCAGTACTTC. Protein: CSVEGSRGTDEQYF.

The chain carries TRBV2 and TRBJ1-4, with 7 positions matching TRBD1. J lost 1 base, V lost 5 bases, and 10 bases had no gene match. The CDR3 has 17 residues. From germline, CDR1 is SNHLY and CDR2 FYNNEI. CDR3 residues: CASSLPQGDETNEKLFF. CDR3 nucleotides: TGTGCCAGCAGTTTGCCCCAGGGGGACGAAACTAATGAAAAACTGTTTTTT.

The chain carries TRBV10-3 and TRBJ2-5, with 14 positions matching TRBD2. The CDR3 totals 14 residues. J lost 5 bases, V lost 8 bases, and 4 bases had no gene match. CDR1 and CDR2 (germline): ENHRY, SYGVKD. The CDR3 DNA follows: TGTGCCATCGGGACTAGCGGGGGCGGTGAGACCCAGTACTTC. It encodes CAIGTSGGGETQYF.

The V and J genes are TRBV9 and TRBJ1-6; D possibly corresponds to TRBD1 (5 bases). The V end lost 4 bases, the J end lost 0 bases, and 8 bases lay between the germline ends. The V gene's germline CDR1 is SGDLS and CDR2 YYNGEE. This CDR3 spans 15 amino acids. The CDR3 reads CASSPGGSYNSPLHF. CDR3 nucleotide sequence: TGTGCCAGCAGCCCCGGGGGCTCCTATAATTCACCCCTCCACTTT.

This clone appeared a single time. The chain combines TRBV2 with TRBJ2-3; TRBD2 aligns across 12 bases. Germline CDR1 reads SNHLY; CDR2 reads FYNNEI. Trimming took 7 bases from V and 4 from J; bases not matched to a gene: 6. The CDR3 consists of 15 residues. The CDR3 bases are TGTGCCAGCACCGGACTAGCGGGATCGGCAGATACGCAGTATTTT. Amino acids: CASTGLAGSADTQYF.

This chain joins TRBV28 and TRBJ2-1; 9 positions match TRBD1. Germline CDR1 is MDHEN and CDR2 is SYDVKM. The trim removed 5 bases at V and 5 bases at J, leaving 4 bases unmatched. This CDR3 is 14 amino acids long. The CDR3 spells CASSQQGADNEQFF. In DNA, the CDR3 is TGTGCCAGCAGTCAACAGGGGGCTGACAATGAGCAGTTCTTC.

This chain connects TRBV30 to TRBJ2-4; maybe TRBD1 (7 bases). The germline gives CDR1 GTSNPN, CDR2 SVGIG (reference sequence). Trimming stripped 3 bases from V and 6 bases from J, with 12 bases between. CDR3 length: 13 amino acids. The CDR3 DNA sequence: TGTGCCTGGAGCGGAGGGGGCAGAAACATTCAGTACTTC. The encoded protein is CAWSGGGRNIQYF. The full variable domain, completed using reference TRBV30 and TRBJ2-4, is SQTIHQWPATLVQPVGSPLSLECTVEGTSNPNLYWYRQAAGRGLQLLFYSVGIGQISSEVPQNLSASRPQDRQFILSSKKLLLSDSGFYLCAWSGGGRNIQYFGAGTRLSVL.

The chain recombines TRBV9 with TRBJ2-5; D might be TRBD2 (6 bases). The CDR3 runs to 16 residues. The V end lost 3 bases, the J end lost 5 bases, and 20 bases lay between the germline ends. Germline V gene sequence: CDR1 SGDLS, CDR2 YYNGEE. The CDR3 DNA reads TGTGCCAGCAGCGCCGACGGTAGCGGCCTTTCGGAGACCCAGTACTTC. Its translation: CASSADGSGLSETQYF.

This chain links TRBV30 with TRBJ2-3; D not resolved. Between the trimmed V and J ends, which lost 3 bases and 4 bases, there was a span of 8 bases. The germline gives CDR1 GTSNPN, CDR2 SVGIG (reference sequence). The CDR3 contains 12 residues. CDR3 protein: CAWSDTADTQYF. In DNA form, the CDR3 reads TGTGCCTGGAGCGACACGGCAGATACGCAGTATTTT.

The chain has TRBV19 and TRBJ1-1; D is uncertain. The CDR3 runs to 16 residues. V was shortened by 3 bases and J by 2 bases, with 16 bases between the two germline ends. CDR1 is LNHDA and CDR2 is SQIVND in the germline V gene (reference sequence). CDR3 sequence (DNA): TGTGCCAGTAGTATTTTATTCCGGGATGCCAACACTGAAGCTTTCTTT. Translation gives CASSILFRDANTEAFF.

The rearrangement links TRBV5-4 to TRBJ2-7, with TRBD1 identical over 7 bases. Germline values: CDR1 SGHNT, CDR2 YYREEE (reference sequence). CDR3 length: 13 residues. V was pared by 3 bases and J by 2 bases, with 2 bases of the junction left unmatched. The CDR3 coding sequence is TGTGCCAGCAGCTATGGACAGGCCTACGAGCAGTACTTC. Protein sequence: CASSYGQAYEQYF.

The chain employs TRBV6-5 and TRBJ2-7; 11 bases fit TRBD2. Germline CDR1 and CDR2: MNHEY and SVGAGI. The CDR3 runs 15 residues. The trim removed 4 bases at V and 0 bases at J, leaving 2 bases unmatched. CDR3 sequence: CASSSGTSGSYEQYF. The CDR3 DNA reads as TGTGCCAGCAGTTCCGGGACTAGCGGCTCCTACGAGCAGTACTTC.